The 27 T cell receptor beta chains in this list originate from one sample, sequenced in a study of a mutant IDH1 vaccine in newly diagnosed glioma. TCRdb's copy holds only in-frame clones and misses some; the assay was immunoSEQ multiplex PCR. Of roughly 120,000 clones listed, almost 90% are singletons. The time point denotes: week 11, during vaccination. Vaccination comprised doses that each held 300 ug of mutant IDH1 20-mer peptide, plus topical imiquimod. Their antigens are not known. Sequences were derived from PBMCs, sampled from a glioma patient whose treatment included an IDH1 peptide vaccine. Receptor source: a woman aged 50 to 60 with glioma.

The sample holds one count of this clone. This chain joins TRBV14 and TRBJ2-2, with D perhaps TRBD1 (6 bases). The germline V and J ends were trimmed by 3 bases and 4 bases, with 12 bases remaining between them. Germline V gene data show CDR1 as SGHDN and CDR2 as FVKESK. The CDR3 length is 15 residues. The DNA of the CDR3 is TGTGCCAGCAGCCAGGGCTCAGGGGCCACCGGGGAGCTGTTTTTT. It yields the protein CASSQGSGATGELFF.

The chain employs TRBV6-5 and TRBJ2-1; D may be TRBD1 (6 bases). In germline, CDR1 is MNHEY, CDR2 SVGAGI. The CDR3 has 15 residues. Trimming shortened V by 2 bases and J by 9 bases, and 17 bases separated the two germline ends. The CDR3 sequence: CASSYATETGFEQFF. CDR3 nucleotides: TGTGCCAGCAGTTACGCCACCGAAACAGGGTTTGAGCAGTTCTTC.

The chain couples TRBV19 to TRBJ1-6; tentatively, D is TRBD1 (5 bases). In germline, CDR1 is LNHDA, CDR2 SQIVND (reference sequence). The CDR3 loop spans 13 amino acids. V was pared by 1 base and J by 10 bases, with 8 bases between. This CDR3 reads CASSIVGDSPLHF. DNA of the CDR3: TGTGCCAGTAGTATAGTGGGGGACTCACCCCTCCACTTT.

This sequence joins TRBV10-3 and TRBJ2-7; D is possibly TRBD1 (6 bases). V lost 0 bases, J lost 3 bases, and 12 bases lay in between. The CDR3 contains 15 residues. Germline loops: CDR1 ENHRY, CDR2 SYGVKD. DNA of the CDR3: TGTGCCATCAGTGAGTCGAGGGGACACCTCTACGAGCAGTACTTC. This sequence encodes CAISESRGHLYEQYF.

On this clone itself: A read error may produce the germline difference seen at one junction end. The chain uses TRBV10-3 and TRBJ1-1; D perhaps matches TRBD1 (6 bases). The germline V gene encodes CDR1 ENHRY and CDR2 SYGVKD. The CDR3 is 14 amino acids. The CDR3 region is CASSYRDGNTEAFF. The CDR3 region has the DNA TGTGCCAGCAGTTACAGGGACGGGAACACTGAAGCTTTCTTT.

The J gene is TRBJ1-1, the V gene TRBV29-1, with D unresolved. Trimming shortened V by 3 bases and J by 5 bases, and 7 bases separated the two germline ends. CDR1 SQVTM and CDR2 ANQGSEA come from the germline V gene. The CDR3 loop spans 11 amino acids. The CDR3 region has the DNA TGCAGCGTTGAGGTGGGAACTGAAGCTTTCTTT. Encoded protein: CSVEVGTEAFF.

The J gene is TRBJ2-5, the V gene TRBV2; D is perhaps TRBD1 or TRBD2 (5 bases each). TRBJ2-7 explains the end of the DNA better; the J call may be wrong. The CDR3 is 13 residues long. Looked up from germline, CDR1 is SNHLY and CDR2 is FYNNEI. DNA of the CDR3: TGTGCCAGCAGTCCCCGGGGACCGTACGAGCAGTACTTC. Protein product: CASSPRGPYEQYF.

The chain combines TRBV9 with TRBJ2-1; TRBD2 matches at 8 bases. This CDR3 comprises 17 residues. V lost 0 bases and J lost 2; bases outside the gene matches: 7. CDR1 is SGDLS and CDR2 is YYNGEE in the germline V gene. Here the CDR3 DNA reads TGTGCCAGCAGCGTAGGTATAGCGGGAATCACCTACAATGAGCAGTTCTTC. Protein: CASSVGIAGITYNEQFF.

The V call is TRBV7-3, the J call TRBJ2-3, with D possibly being TRBD1 (5 bases). The germline V gene encodes CDR1 SGHTA and CDR2 FQGTGA. The CDR3 is 13 residues long. V gave up 5 bases and J gave up 6 bases, with 12 bases separating them. The CDR3: CASSPRRADTQYF. The CDR3 bases are TGTGCCAGCAGCCCCCGCAGGGCCGATACGCAGTATTTT. The full variable domain, its missing parts supplied by reference TRBV7-3 and TRBJ2-3, is GAGVSQTPSNKVTEKGKYVELRCDPISGHTALYWYRQSLGQGPEFLIYFQGTGAADDSGLPNDRFFAVRPEGSVSTLKIQRTERGDSAVYLCASSPRRADTQYFGPGTRLTVL.

This clone was observed a handful of times. The chain has TRBV19 and TRBJ1-5; 8 positions agree with TRBD1. CDR1 is LNHDA and CDR2 is SQIVND in the germline V gene (reference sequence). J gave up 3 bases and V 7 bases, and 2 bases lay outside the gene matches. The CDR3 has 13 residues. The CDR3 region is CASTDRVNQPQHF. As DNA, the CDR3 is TGTGCCAGTACGGACAGGGTCAATCAGCCCCAGCATTTT.

The V gene is TRBV21-1, the J gene TRBJ2-7. TRBV21-1 represents a pseudogene. The CDR3 has 14 amino acids. The CDR3 here is CASSKGGPGSEQYF. The CDR3 DNA reads TGTGCCAGCAGCAAAGGGGGACCAGGGAGCGAGCAGTACTTC.

The rearrangement uses TRBV4-1 and TRBJ2-1; no definite D call. Germline V CDR1 and CDR2: MGHRA, YSYEKL. The germline V and J ends were trimmed by 3 bases and 9 bases, with 9 bases remaining between them. This CDR3 is built from 12 residues. The CDR3 loop reads CASSHTLSEQFF. The DNA for the CDR3 is TGCGCCAGCAGCCACACCCTTAGTGAGCAGTTCTTC.

The chain carries TRBV19 and TRBJ1-6; D is unresolved. Looked up from germline, CDR1 is LNHDA and CDR2 is SQIVND (reference sequence). Trimming pared 1 base from V and 4 bases from J, leaving 8 bases between. This CDR3 has 15 amino acids. The CDR3 loop reads CASSIAAAYNSPLHF. CDR3 bases: TGTGCCAGTAGTATAGCTGCAGCGTATAATTCACCCCTCCACTTT.

The CDR3: CATQGGTMNTEAFF. The CDR3, as DNA: TGTGCCACCCAGGGGGGCACCATGAACACTGAAGCTTTCTTT. V and J are TRBV2 and TRBJ1-1, with TRBD1 identical over 7 bases. V lost 10 bases and J lost 0; bases outside the gene matches: 8. Germline values: CDR1 SNHLY, CDR2 FYNNEI. This CDR3 has 14 residues.

The V and J genes are TRBV10-3 and TRBJ2-1; 7 bases map to TRBD1. Germline-derived CDR1 and CDR2 are ENHRY and SYGVKD. Unmatched junction bases numbered 11, after V lost 4 bases and J lost 8 bases. The CDR3 has 15 residues. The CDR3 loop reads CAISVSGTEGDEQFF. CDR3 DNA: TGTGCCATCAGTGTATCCGGGACAGAGGGGGATGAGCAGTTCTTC.

The chain employs TRBV28 and TRBJ2-7, with D possibly being TRBD2 (6 bases). V was shortened by 4 bases and J by 3 bases, with 13 bases between the two germline ends. The CDR3 has 14 residues. Germline CDR1 and CDR2: MDHEN and SYDVKM. In DNA form, the CDR3 reads TGTGCCAGCAGTTCACTAGCTGAAGGCTACGAGCAGTACTTC. Amino acid sequence: CASSSLAEGYEQYF.

The chain has TRBV4-1 and TRBJ2-7, with a tentative D call TRBD1 (6 bases). Trimming took 1 base from V and 2 from J, leaving 6 bases between them. Germline CDR1 reads MGHRA; CDR2 reads YSYEKL. CDR3 length: 13 residues. Here the CDR3 DNA reads TGCGCCAGCAGCCAAGGACAGGCCTACGAGCAGTACTTC. Protein: CASSQGQAYEQYF.

The chain employs TRBV6-1 and TRBJ2-6, with TRBD1 as a possible D gene (5 bases). V was clipped by 2 bases and J by 7 bases, with 9 bases between them. The CDR3 is 14 residues long. Germline V gives CDR1 MNHNS, CDR2 SASEGT. The CDR3 here is CASSEHQGANVLTF. DNA for the CDR3: TGTGCCAGCAGTGAACACCAGGGAGCCAACGTCCTGACTTTC.

This rearrangement joins TRBV19 to TRBJ1-1; D perhaps matches TRBD1 (5 bases). The CDR3 consists of 14 residues. Germline V gene data show CDR1 as LNHDA and CDR2 as SQIVND (reference sequence). Trimming left V 3 bases short and J 1 base short, with 9 bases between. The CDR3: CASSISGANTEAFF. CDR3 coding DNA: TGTGCCAGTAGTATTTCCGGGGCGAACACTGAAGCTTTCTTT.

The V and J genes are TRBV29-1 and TRBJ2-7; unclear D gene. The CDR3 extends over 11 amino acids. Germline lookup yields CDR1 SQVTM and CDR2 ANQGSEA. Trimming stripped 5 bases from V and 3 bases from J, with 8 bases between. CDR3 nucleotide sequence: TGCAGCGTTTTTTCGGGCTACGAGCAGTACTTC. As protein: CSVFSGYEQYF.

The chain has TRBV7-2 and TRBJ1-1; no definite D call. V was trimmed by 5 bases and J by 7 bases, leaving 20 bases between them. The CDR3 runs 15 residues. In germline, CDR1 is SGHTA, CDR2 FQGNSA. CDR3 region: CASSPRTGRTVEAFF. The CDR3 DNA follows: TGTGCCAGCAGCCCACGGACGGGGAGGACGGTTGAAGCTTTCTTT.

V usage is TRBV30 and J usage is TRBJ1-2; D uncertain. Germline V gene lookup returns CDR1 GTSNPN and CDR2 SVGIG (reference sequence). Deletions cut 5 bases from V and 3 bases from J, with 13 bases between. CDR3 length: 13 residues. DNA of the CDR3: TGTGCCTGGCAAACGGGCGGTCACTATGGCTACACCTTC. Translation gives CAWQTGGHYGYTF.

The chain joins TRBV27 to TRBJ2-1, with D uncertain. Germline V CDR1 and CDR2: MNHEY, SMNVEV (reference sequence). V was pared by 5 bases and J by 4 bases, with 9 bases between. The CDR3 contains 13 residues. CDR3 region: CASSAGGYNEQFF. In DNA form, the CDR3 reads TGTGCCAGCAGTGCCGGTGGTTACAATGAGCAGTTCTTC.

The CDR3 spells CASSPRDGSTDTQYF. The CDR3 DNA is TGTGCCAGCAGCCCCCGGGACGGATCCACAGATACGCAGTATTTT. The rearrangement joins TRBV7-6 to TRBJ2-3; either TRBD1 or TRBD2 may fit D (5 bases each). Trimming pared 5 bases from V and 2 bases from J, leaving 14 bases between. The CDR3 is 15 amino acids. The germline gives CDR1 SGHVS, CDR2 FNYEAQ. The full variable domain, in which reference TRBV7-6 and TRBJ2-3 provide the parts outside the CDR3, is GAGVSQSPRYKVTKRGQDVALRCDPISGHVSLYWYRQALGQGPEFLTYFNYEAQQDKSGLPNDRFSAERPEGSISTLTIQRTEQRDSAMYRCASSPRDGSTDTQYFGPGTRLTVL.

This clone was picked up a small number of times. The CDR3 coding sequence is TGTGCCAGCAGTAGGACATACGGGAGGGACACTGAAGCTTTCTTT. Encoded protein: CASSRTYGRDTEAFF. V and J are TRBV5-6 and TRBJ1-1; tentatively, D is TRBD1 (5 bases). The germline CDR1 and CDR2 sequences are SGHDT and YYEEEE. The CDR3 sequence is 15 residues long. Deletions cut 5 bases from V and 3 bases from J, with 17 bases between.

This clone is a singleton in its sample. CDR3: CASSSFAGTSGSADTQYF. The CDR3 DNA follows: TGTGCCAGCAGCTCTTTCGCCGGGACTAGCGGGAGCGCCGATACGCAGTATTTT. V is TRBV28 and J is TRBJ2-3; 14 positions match TRBD2. The CDR3 is 18 amino acids. J lost 6 bases, V lost 6 bases, and 14 bases had no gene match. The germline V gene has CDR1 MDHEN and CDR2 SYDVKM.

V gene TRBV27 combines with J gene TRBJ2-7, with D maybe TRBD1 (6 bases). The V and J ends lost 6 bases and 6 bases respectively, with 15 bases between them. CDR1 MNHEY and CDR2 SMNVEV come from the germline V gene (reference sequence). The CDR3 loop spans 13 amino acids. CDR3 region: CASSPPDSREQYF. The CDR3 DNA sequence: TGTGCCAGCAGCCCCCCGGACAGCCGCGAGCAGTACTTC.